This T cell receptor (beta chain) originates from a study of T-cell reconstitution after alpha-beta-depleted transplantation in children. The CDR3 is 15 residues long. Germline CDR1 SGHRS, CDR2 YFSETQ. V dropped 4 bases and J dropped 9; count of bases not matched to a gene: 12. Using unique molecular identifiers, the investigators prepared the TCRbeta library. TCRdb recomputed calls from the PCR reads with MiXCR, one row per CDR3 protein. The sample lists 250,000 to 300,000 distinct CDR3 sequences, around 9.6% occurring once. The source of this sequence is a human donor who donated a stem cell graft to a child with SCID. The gene calls are TRBV5-1 and TRBJ2-1; 8 nucleotides agree with TRBD1. This specimen consisted of PBMCs from the stem cell graft donor, obtained from the stem cell graft. CDR3 sequence reads: CASSPGRGQFGEQFF. In DNA, the CDR3 is TGCGCCAGCAGCCCCGGCAGGGGGCAATTTGGTGAGCAGTTCTTC.